These T cell receptor beta chains were read from a single sample in a study of T-cell reconstitution after alpha-beta-depleted transplantation in children. From the PCR reads, TCRdb called clonotypes with MiXCR, one entry per CDR3 protein. Counted here are 70,000 to 95,000 distinct CDR3 sequences, roughly an eighth occurring once; the ten biggest clones make up approximately 15%. The source was PBMCs from the stem cell graft donor, collected from the stem cell graft. The source is a human donor who donated a stem cell graft to a child with inherited bone marrow failure. Each CDR3 is given with its conserved first and last residue. The order of the fields is D gene, J gene, clone size, V gene, CDR3 protein, CDR3 DNA. A D gene is named only where the DNA matches it firmly. Clone sizes are given selectively: once, few, many, or a class where the clone is expanded.

D: -; J: TRBJ2-7; size: many; V: TRBV7-2; CDR3: CASSLAGHEQYF; DNA: TGTGCCAGCAGCTTAGCAGGGCACGAGCAGTACTTC
D: -; J: TRBJ2-7; size: many; V: TRBV18; CDR3: CASSPLQTSYEQYF; DNA: TGTGCCAGCTCACCTTTGCAGACCTCCTACGAGCAGTACTTC
D: -; J: TRBJ2-2; size: many; V: TRBV24-1; CDR3: CATSDPWTGELFF; DNA: TGTGCCACCAGTGATCCCTGGACGGGGGAGCTGTTTTTT
D: -; J: TRBJ1-6; size: many; V: TRBV7-9; CDR3: CASSSGRYSYNSPLHF; DNA: TGTGCCAGCAGCTCCGGACGGTACTCCTATAATTCACCCCTCCACTTT
D: TRBD1; J: TRBJ2-7; size: many; V: TRBV5-6; CDR3: CASSLYANRGPYEQYF; DNA: TGTGCCAGCAGCTTGTATGCTAACAGGGGCCCCTACGAGCAGTACTTC
D: -; J: TRBJ2-1; size: many; V: TRBV7-2; CDR3: CASSLSRERYNEQFF; DNA: TGTGCCAGCAGCTTGAGCCGGGAGAGGTACAATGAGCAGTTCTTC
D: -; J: TRBJ2-7; size: -; V: TRBV5-4; CDR3: CASSQVQGSEQYF; DNA: TGTGCCAGCAGCCAAGTACAGGGAAGCGAGCAGTACTTC
D: TRBD1; J: TRBJ1-5; size: many; V: TRBV27; CDR3: CASSPAGTVYQPQHF; DNA: TGTGCCAGCAGTCCCGCCGGGACAGTTTATCAGCCCCAGCATTTT
D: TRBD1; J: TRBJ1-2; size: few; V: TRBV5-1; CDR3: CASSPGGRGYTF; DNA: TGCGCCAGCAGCCCAGGGGGACGTGGCTACACCTTC
D: -; J: TRBJ2-1; size: many; V: TRBV7-2; CDR3: CASSPRRWTTYNEQFF; DNA: TGTGCCAGCAGCCCCAGGCGGTGGACCACCTACAATGAGCAGTTCTTC
D: TRBD2; J: TRBJ2-1; size: -; V: TRBV20-1; CDR3: CSARDPSGGFYNEQFF; DNA: TGCAGTGCTAGAGATCCTAGCGGGGGGTTCTACAATGAGCAGTTCTTC
D: TRBD1; J: TRBJ2-3; size: many; V: TRBV7-2; CDR3: CASSFRDRFTDTQYF; DNA: TGTGCCAGCAGCTTCCGGGACAGGTTCACAGATACGCAGTATTTT
D: -; J: TRBJ2-3; size: many; V: TRBV4-3; CDR3: CASSQYGPRTDTQYF; DNA: TGCGCCAGCAGCCAATACGGGCCTCGCACAGATACGCAGTATTTT
D: -; J: TRBJ2-4; size: -; V: TRBV5-6; CDR3: CASSPRVGASSIQYF; DNA: TGTGCCAGCAGCCCCCGTGTGGGGGCGAGCAGCATTCAGTACTTC
D: -; J: TRBJ2-4; size: many; V: TRBV20-1; CDR3: CSGLWGIAKNIQYF; DNA: TGCAGTGGACTGTGGGGTATAGCCAAAAACATTCAGTACTTC
D: -; J: TRBJ2-7; size: many; V: TRBV4-2; CDR3: CASSRPGNHEQYF; DNA: TGTGCCAGCAGCCGTCCGGGGAACCACGAGCAGTACTTC
D: TRBD2; J: TRBJ2-7; size: few; V: TRBV6-2/TRBV6-3; CDR3: CASSYSIRGGLDEQYF; DNA: TGTGCCAGCAGTTACTCGATTCGGGGGGGCCTGGACGAGCAGTACTTC
D: -; J: TRBJ2-7; size: many; V: TRBV5-5; CDR3: CASSSLGSAYEQYF; DNA: TGTGCCAGCAGCTCGCTGGGGAGCGCCTACGAGCAGTACTTC
D: TRBD1; J: TRBJ1-1; size: many; V: TRBV20-1; CDR3: CSAIQGASEAFF; DNA: TGCAGTGCTATACAGGGGGCTTCTGAAGCTTTCTTT
D: TRBD2; J: TRBJ2-7; size: many; V: TRBV28; CDR3: CASRGAGGHSYEQYF; DNA: TGTGCCAGCAGGGGAGCGGGAGGGCACTCCTACGAGCAGTACTTC
D: -; J: TRBJ1-1; size: many; V: TRBV10-3; CDR3: CATGVNTEAFF; DNA: TGTGCCACAGGGGTGAACACTGAAGCTTTCTTT
D: -; J: TRBJ1-4; size: -; V: TRBV29-1; CDR3: CSIKQVPDEKLFF; DNA: TGCAGCATCAAACAGGTCCCGGATGAAAAACTGTTTTTT
D: -; J: TRBJ2-1; size: many; V: TRBV27; CDR3: CASSLFYNNEQFF; DNA: TGTGCCAGCAGTTTATTCTATAACAATGAGCAGTTCTTC
D: TRBD1; J: TRBJ2-7; size: many; V: TRBV11-2; CDR3: CASSSGTGSYEQYF; DNA: TGTGCCAGCAGCTCCGGGACAGGCTCCTACGAGCAGTACTTC
D: TRBD1; J: TRBJ1-1; size: many; V: TRBV5-1; CDR3: CASSLDRGTNTEAFF; DNA: TGCGCCAGCAGCTTGGACAGGGGGACGAACACTGAAGCTTTCTTT
D: TRBD1; J: TRBJ2-1; size: many; V: TRBV3-1; CDR3: CASSQSDRGNEQFF; DNA: TGTGCCAGCAGCCAAAGTGACAGGGGCAATGAGCAGTTCTTC
D: -; J: TRBJ2-2; size: many; V: TRBV7-2; CDR3: CASSFLWGAGGELFF; DNA: TGTGCCAGCAGCTTCCTGTGGGGGGCCGGCGGGGAGCTGTTTTTT
D: TRBD2; J: TRBJ2-1; size: -; V: TRBV6-2/TRBV6-3; CDR3: CASTGGGHDNEQFF; DNA: TGTGCCAGCACGGGGGGGGGACACGACAATGAGCAGTTCTTC
D: -; J: TRBJ2-5; size: many; V: TRBV4-3; CDR3: CASSQDGEVPPETQYF; DNA: TGCGCCAGCAGCCAAGATGGGGAGGTGCCCCCAGAGACCCAGTACTTC
D: -; J: TRBJ2-1; size: few; V: TRBV10-3; CDR3: CAISEGQYNEQFF; DNA: TGTGCCATCAGTGAGGGACAGTACAATGAGCAGTTCTTC
D: TRBD2; J: TRBJ2-3; size: -; V: TRBV6-5; CDR3: CASSQTPSGDTDTQYF; DNA: TGTGCCAGCAGCCAAACCCCTAGCGGGGATACAGATACGCAGTATTTT
D: -; J: TRBJ2-1; size: many; V: TRBV7-2; CDR3: CASSLTVSYNEQFF; DNA: TGTGCCAGCAGCTTGACAGTCTCCTACAATGAGCAGTTCTTC
D: -; J: TRBJ2-6; size: many; V: TRBV7-2; CDR3: CASSLRGGANVLTF; DNA: TGTGCCAGCAGCTTAAGGGGTGGGGCCAACGTCCTGACTTTC
D: -; J: TRBJ2-5; size: many; V: TRBV15; CDR3: CATSRDPGPETQYF; DNA: TGTGCCACCAGCAGAGACCCGGGGCCAGAGACCCAGTACTTC
D: TRBD1; J: TRBJ2-3; size: many; V: TRBV5-1; CDR3: CASSPRQGRTDTQYF; DNA: TGCGCCAGCAGCCCGCGACAGGGTCGGACAGATACGCAGTATTTT
D: -; J: TRBJ2-7; size: many; V: TRBV7-2; CDR3: CASSFYQGEQYF; DNA: TGTGCCAGCAGCTTCTATCAAGGCGAGCAGTACTTC
D: -; J: TRBJ2-7; size: many; V: TRBV25-1; CDR3: CASKLGGHYEQYF; DNA: TGTGCCAGCAAACTGGGAGGTCACTACGAGCAGTACTTC
D: TRBD1; J: TRBJ1-1; size: once; V: TRBV7-9; CDR3: CASSLALGTGGTEAFF; DNA: TGTGCCAGCAGCTTAGCGCTTGGGACAGGGGGCACTGAAGCTTTCTTT
D: TRBD1; J: TRBJ2-2; size: medium-sized; V: TRBV29-1; CDR3: CSVDRFGTGELFF; DNA: TGCAGCGTGGACAGGTTCGGCACCGGGGAGCTGTTTTTT
D: -; J: TRBJ2-2; size: many; V: TRBV12-3/TRBV12-4; CDR3: CASYFSTSYSGELFF; DNA: TGTGCCAGCTACTTCTCGACTAGTTACTCCGGGGAGCTGTTTTTT
D: -; J: TRBJ1-1; size: many; V: TRBV12-3/TRBV12-4; CDR3: CASSSRWDTEAFF; DNA: TGTGCCAGCAGTTCCCGGTGGGACACTGAAGCTTTCTTT
D: -; J: TRBJ2-1; size: -; V: TRBV5-5; CDR3: CASSWVGAEGNEQFF; DNA: TGTGCCAGCAGCTGGGTCGGGGCCGAGGGCAATGAGCAGTTCTTC
D: -; J: TRBJ2-5; size: many; V: TRBV11-2; CDR3: CASSRGSQETQYF; DNA: TGTGCCAGCAGCCGGGGGAGCCAAGAGACCCAGTACTTC
D: -; J: TRBJ2-1; size: many; V: TRBV29-1; CDR3: CSVVSYNEQFF; DNA: TGCAGCGTTGTCAGCTACAATGAGCAGTTCTTC
D: -; J: TRBJ1-2; size: many; V: TRBV3-1; CDR3: CASSQDTSGTNYGYTF; DNA: TGTGCCAGCAGCCAAGATACGTCAGGAACTAACTATGGCTACACCTTC
D: -; J: TRBJ2-7; size: -; V: TRBV5-1; CDR3: CASSALGGQGWYEQYF; DNA: TGCGCCAGCAGCGCCCTTGGCGGGCAGGGGTGGTACGAGCAGTACTTC
D: -; J: TRBJ2-1; size: many; V: TRBV5-1; CDR3: CASSSGGAETYNEQFF; DNA: TGCGCCAGCAGTTCCGGAGGGGCGGAAACCTACAATGAGCAGTTCTTC
D: TRBD2; J: TRBJ2-3; size: many; V: TRBV20-1; CDR3: CSALAGGPTDTQYF; DNA: TGCAGTGCTCTAGCGGGAGGCCCCACAGATACGCAGTATTTT
D: -; J: TRBJ2-4; size: -; V: TRBV6-6; CDR3: CASRKDTVLAKNIQYF; DNA: TGTGCCAGCAGAAAAGACACAGTTCTAGCCAAAAACATTCAGTACTTC
D: -; J: TRBJ2-7; size: -; V: TRBV28; CDR3: CATRLNSYEQYF; DNA: TGTGCCACCCGACTGAATTCCTACGAGCAGTACTTC
D: -; J: TRBJ1-2; size: -; V: TRBV5-5; CDR3: CASSSGPVCYGYTF; DNA: TGTGCCAGCAGCTCCGGGCCCGTCTGCTATGGCTACACCTTC
D: -; J: TRBJ2-1; size: many; V: TRBV6-2/TRBV6-3; CDR3: CASRDSYNEQFF; DNA: TGTGCCAGCAGGGACAGTTACAATGAGCAGTTCTTC
D: -; J: TRBJ1-1; size: -; V: TRBV20-1; CDR3: CSAREEWDTEAFF; DNA: TGCAGTGCTAGGGAAGAGTGGGACACTGAAGCTTTCTTT
D: TRBD1; J: TRBJ2-3; size: -; V: TRBV12-3/TRBV12-4; CDR3: CASSLGQGDDTDTQYF; DNA: TGTGCCAGCAGTTTAGGGCAGGGGGACGACACAGATACGCAGTATTTT
D: TRBD1; J: TRBJ2-2; size: many; V: TRBV5-1; CDR3: CASSLGTGPNTGELFF; DNA: TGCGCCAGCAGCTTGGGGACAGGGCCCAACACCGGGGAGCTGTTTTTT
D: -; J: TRBJ1-2; size: many; V: TRBV5-5; CDR3: CASSLSPGNYGYTF; DNA: TGTGCCAGCAGCTTGTCGCCCGGCAACTATGGCTACACCTTC
D: TRBD1; J: TRBJ2-1; size: many; V: TRBV4-1; CDR3: CASSQGTGSDNEQFF; DNA: TGCGCCAGCAGCCAGGGGACAGGGAGTGACAATGAGCAGTTCTTC
D: -; J: TRBJ1-4; size: many; V: TRBV4-1; CDR3: CASSQVYRIVGEKLFF; DNA: TGCGCCAGCAGCCAAGTTTACCGGATAGTTGGTGAAAAACTGTTTTTT
D: TRBD2; J: TRBJ2-7; size: few; V: TRBV7-2; CDR3: CASSTLASGLIYEQYF; DNA: TGTGCCAGCAGCACCCTCGCTAGCGGGTTGATCTACGAGCAGTACTTC
D: -; J: TRBJ2-1; size: many; V: TRBV29-1; CDR3: CSVDLMTRLNYNEQFF; DNA: TGCAGCGTTGATCTTATGACCCGTCTCAACTACAATGAGCAGTTCTTC